A single T cell receptor (beta chain) is shown here with its context. Under the authors' procedure: Estimates of nucleated cell counts were drawn from the amplification of reference gene primers. Assay used: immunoSEQ multiplex PCR; TCRdb lists only in-frame clones, some missing. The V and J calls and the clone size are those of that table, but D and trimming were determined from the DNA. This sample has about 310,000 clones, with 85% to 90% found just once. The sample originates from a study of blood T cell repertoires in COVID-19. Across the whole study: Sample material is recorded as cDNA or gDNA derived from T cells, B-cell-depleted T cells, or PBMCs.

Germline V gene lookup returns CDR1 SGHTS and CDR2 YDEGEE. The CDR3 totals 11 residues. The V gene lost 4 bases and the J gene lost 3 bases, with 5 bases spanning the gap. The receptor comes from a woman aged 30 to 39 with COVID-19, enrolled during active disease. The V call is TRBV5-8, the J call TRBJ2-7; D possibly corresponds to TRBD2 (5 bases). The specimen was peripheral blood. CDR3 residues: CASSEGYEQYF. The DNA for the CDR3 is TGTGCCAGCAGCGAGGGCTACGAGCAGTACTTC.